The clone carrying this T cell receptor (beta chain) occurred once. The method was immunoSEQ multiplex PCR; TCRdb's version includes in-frame clones alone and lacks a portion of them. The sample carries 760,000 or so clones, about 96% recorded once. This record belongs to a study of shared clonotypes between healthy human individuals. The germline V gene encodes CDR1 SNHLY and CDR2 FYNNEI. The CDR3 is made up of 15 amino acids. Trimming pared 4 bases from V and 1 base from J, leaving 11 bases between. Naive CD8 cells lacked CD45RO and underwent positive selection for CCR7, leaving out terminally differentiated effector memory CD45RA+ cells.

J is TRBJ1-3 and V is TRBV2; unclear D gene. Sequencing was carried out using naive CD8+ T cells sorted from blood. The receptor's source is a man aged 25-40 years in good health. The CDR3 protein is CASSAPSGSGNTIYF. The CDR3 DNA reads TGTGCCAGCAGTGCCCCATCCGGTTCTGGAAACACCATATATTTT.